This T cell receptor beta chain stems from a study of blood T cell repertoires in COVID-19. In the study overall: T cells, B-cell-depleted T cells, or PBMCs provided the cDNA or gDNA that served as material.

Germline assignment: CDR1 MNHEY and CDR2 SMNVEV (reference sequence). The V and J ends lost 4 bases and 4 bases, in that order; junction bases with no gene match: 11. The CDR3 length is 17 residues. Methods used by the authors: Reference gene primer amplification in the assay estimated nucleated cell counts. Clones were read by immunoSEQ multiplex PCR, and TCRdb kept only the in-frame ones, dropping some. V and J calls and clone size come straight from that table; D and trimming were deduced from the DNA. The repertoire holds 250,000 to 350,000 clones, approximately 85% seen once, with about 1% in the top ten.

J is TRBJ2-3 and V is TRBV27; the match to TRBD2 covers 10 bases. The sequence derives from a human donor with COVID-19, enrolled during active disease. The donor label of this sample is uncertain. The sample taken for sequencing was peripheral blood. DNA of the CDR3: TGTGCCAGCAGTTCCACTACTAGCGGGAAGGACGCAGATACGCAGTATTTT. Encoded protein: CASSSTTSGKDADTQYF.